This TCR beta chain was sequenced in a study of blood T cell repertoires in COVID-19. Study details: The United States, Italy and Spain were the sources of the acute and convalescent COVID-19 samples.

This clone was seen just once. Produced via immunoSEQ multiplex PCR; TCRdb's table is partial and in-frame only. The sample lists hundreds of thousands of clones; about 70% were seen once. The J segment lost 2 bases and the V segment lost 3 bases, leaving 3 bases of the junction unmatched. Germline-derived CDR1 and CDR2 are LGHDT and YNNKEL (reference sequence). The CDR3 runs to 15 residues. Sequenced sample: peripheral blood. The rearrangement links TRBV3-1 (or the pseudogene TRBV3-2) to TRBJ1-1; 10 bases fit TRBD1. This receptor was identified in a woman older than 75 with acute or convalescent COVID-19. For the CDR3, the DNA is TGTGCCAGCAGCCAGAGGGACAGGGGAAACACTGAAGCTTTCTTT. This codes for CASSQRDRGNTEAFF.